Presented here are 26 T cell receptor beta chains from one specimen sequenced in a study of cytomegalovirus exposure and HLA in healthy donors. PCR was performed using 60 Vbeta and 13 Jbeta primers. The table came from immunoSEQ multiplex PCR; TCRdb's copy has only in-frame clones and leaves some out. Among approximately 160,000 clones listed, just over 70% were seen once. Sequencing was done on a sample of PBMCs. These receptors were collected from a man aged 18-30 years in good health and CMV-seropositive.

This chain connects TRBV25-1 to TRBJ2-6; possible D gene TRBD1, 5 bases. This CDR3 has 14 amino acids. The V gene's germline CDR1 is MGHDK and CDR2 SYGVNS. V dropped 5 bases and J dropped 0 bases, with 5 bases sitting between them. The CDR3 DNA is TGTGCCAGCAGTCAGGGCTCTGGGGCCAACGTCCTGACTTTC. This codes for CASSQGSGANVLTF.

The V gene is TRBV28, the J gene TRBJ2-1; the match to TRBD2 covers 7 bases. J gave up 7 bases and V 1 base, and 7 bases lay outside the gene matches. This CDR3 region has 15 residues. Germline V gene lookup returns CDR1 MDHEN and CDR2 SYDVKM. Here the CDR3 reads CASSLSSRGVNEQFF. CDR3 DNA sequence: TGTGCCAGCAGTTTATCTAGCCGGGGGGTGAATGAGCAGTTCTTC.

The chain links TRBV27 to TRBJ1-2; D remains ambiguous. Trimming took 2 bases from V and 4 from J, leaving 8 bases between them. Per the germline V gene, CDR1 is MNHEY and CDR2 is SMNVEV (reference sequence). The CDR3 is made up of 13 amino acids. The CDR3: CASSLAGSYGYTF. DNA of the CDR3: TGTGCCAGCAGTTTAGCCGGGAGCTATGGCTACACCTTC.

The table lists this clone with a few counts. The V and J genes are TRBV5-1 and TRBJ2-1; 8 nucleotides match TRBD2. There are 14 residues in the CDR3. Germline V lookup: CDR1 SGHRS, CDR2 YFSETQ. After removal of 2 bases from V and 7 bases from J, the junction contained 5 bases not matched to a gene. CDR3 sequence reads: CASSFKGGRNEQFF. CDR3 DNA sequence: TGCGCCAGCAGCTTTAAGGGCGGGAGGAATGAGCAGTTCTTC.

This clone was observed a few times. J is TRBJ2-1 and V is TRBV11-3, with a tentative D call TRBD2 (6 bases). The CDR3 length is 15 residues. CDR1 and CDR2 from the germline V gene are SGHNT and YENEEA. Trimming took 1 base from V and 7 from J, leaving 14 bases between them. CDR3 in amino acids: CASSLGASEGNEQFF. The CDR3 DNA reads TGTGCCAGCAGCTTAGGGGCTAGCGAAGGGAATGAGCAGTTCTTC.

The rearrangement uses TRBV21-1 and TRBJ2-5; no DNA check was done on the table's D call, TRBD2. TRBV21-1 is tagged as a pseudogene. The CDR3 spans 14 residues. DNA for the CDR3: TGTGCCAGCAGCTTACGGACTAGGCAAGAGACCCAGTACTTC. This gives the protein CASSLRTRQETQYF.

The J gene is TRBJ1-1, the V gene TRBV5-1, with D hard to call. There are 15 residues in the CDR3. The V end was cut by 3 bases, the J end by 3 bases, with 15 bases between. The germline CDR1 and CDR2 sequences are SGHRS and YFSETQ. CDR3 sequence (DNA): TGCGCCAGCAGCTCAGGCAGGAGGGTGGACACTGAAGCTTTCTTT. This gives the protein CASSSGRRVDTEAFF.

This clone occurred a few times. The gene calls are TRBV30 and TRBJ2-1; 9 positions match TRBD1. With V trimmed by 4 bases and J by 10 bases, 5 bases remained unmatched. In germline, CDR1 is GTSNPN, CDR2 SVGIG (reference sequence). The CDR3 runs 12 residues. The CDR3 is CAWNTGGREQFF. The CDR3 bases are TGTGCCTGGAATACAGGGGGCCGGGAGCAGTTCTTC.

The chain's CDR3 is CASSSPGSNQPQHF. The CDR3 coding sequence is TGTGCCAGCAGCTCGCCGGGGAGCAATCAGCCCCAGCATTTT. The rearrangement joins TRBV5-6 to TRBJ1-5; no clear D. This CDR3 is 14 amino acids long. From germline, CDR1 is SGHDT and CDR2 YYEEEE. The V end was cut by 3 bases, the J end by 1 base, with 8 bases between. The variable domain in full, completed from reference TRBV5-6 and TRBJ1-5, reads DAGVTQSPTHLIKTRGQQVTLRCSPKSGHDTVSWYQQALGQGPQFIFQYYEEEERQRGNFPDRFSGHQFPNYSSELNVNALLLGDSALYLCASSSPGSNQPQHFGDGTRLSIL.

In its sample, this clone was seen a few times. The J gene is TRBJ2-1, the V gene TRBV25-1, with 8 bases that match TRBD2. The CDR3 has 16 amino acids. In germline, CDR1 is MGHDK, CDR2 SYGVNS. V shed 2 bases, J shed 7 bases, and the junction held 10 bases outside the gene matches. Written as DNA, the CDR3 is TGTGCCAGCAGTGAAACACGGGGGGGCCTGGGGAATGAGCAGTTCTTC. Its protein is CASSETRGGLGNEQFF.

This clone was seen a few times. This chain uses TRBV30 with TRBJ2-2; a possible D gene is TRBD1 (6 bases). The V gene lost 3 bases and the J gene lost 3 bases, with 17 bases spanning the gap. The CDR3 is made up of 16 amino acids. Germline loops: CDR1 GTSNPN, CDR2 SVGIG (reference sequence). The CDR3 is CAWSPIGGFDTGELFF. The CDR3 DNA reads TGTGCCTGGAGCCCTATAGGGGGTTTCGACACCGGGGAGCTGTTTTTT. The entire variable domain, with the rest obtained from reference TRBV30 and TRBJ2-2, is as follows: SQTIHQWPATLVQPVGSPLSLECTVEGTSNPNLYWYRQAAGRGLQLLFYSVGIGQISSEVPQNLSASRPQDRQFILSSKKLLLSDSGFYLCAWSPIGGFDTGELFFGEGSRLTVL.

This CDR3 reads CASSLWDRVTEAFF. The CDR3 DNA reads TGTGCCAGCAGCTTGTGGGACAGGGTAACTGAAGCTTTCTTT. This chain joins TRBV5-4 and TRBJ1-1; 9 bases are shared with TRBD1. The germline V gene encodes CDR1 SGHNT and CDR2 YYREEE (reference sequence). This CDR3 contains 14 residues. The trim removed 1 base at V and 5 bases at J, leaving 3 bases unmatched. Full variable domain (outside the CDR3, taken from reference TRBV5-4 and TRBJ1-1): ETGVTQSPTHLIKTRGQQVTLRCSSQSGHNTVSWYQQALGQGPQFIFQYYREEENGRGNFPPRFSGLQFPNYSSELNVNALELDDSALYLCASSLWDRVTEAFFGQGTRLTVV.

The chain joins TRBV28 to TRBJ1-6; TRBD1 matches at 8 bases. The junction had 6 bases not matched to a gene; V was cut back by 3 bases and J by 5 bases. This CDR3 is built from 16 residues. Germline CDR1 MDHEN, CDR2 SYDVKM. The CDR3 coding sequence is TGTGCCAGCAGTTTGGGGATGGACAGGGATAATTCACCCCTCCACTTT. It encodes CASSLGMDRDNSPLHF.

V gene TRBV28 combines with J gene TRBJ1-1; 9 positions match TRBD1. The CDR3 extends over 16 amino acids. From germline, CDR1 is MDHEN and CDR2 SYDVKM. V trimming: 5 bases; J trimming: 4 bases; junction bases outside the gene matches: 11. CDR3 DNA sequence: TGTGCCAGCAGTCCGGGACAGGGATATATCGGCACTGAAGCTTTCTTT. It translates to CASSPGQGYIGTEAFF.

The gene calls are TRBV19 and TRBJ1-1, with 10 bases that match TRBD1. Germline V lookup: CDR1 LNHDA, CDR2 SQIVND (reference sequence). The length of the CDR3 is 16 residues. V lost 4 bases to trimming and J lost 5 bases; unmatched junction nucleotides: 10. CDR3 amino acids: CASSTRQGARGTEAFF. The CDR3 DNA follows: TGTGCCAGTAGTACCCGACAGGGGGCGCGAGGAACTGAAGCTTTCTTT.

This clone was counted a few times. The chain couples TRBV2 to TRBJ2-7; 9 nucleotides line up with TRBD1. The ends lost 4 bases at V and 1 base at J; junction bases unmatched: 8. The CDR3 extends over 16 amino acids. The germline CDR1 and CDR2 sequences are SNHLY and FYNNEI. CDR3 region: CASSAPGDRESYEQYV. CDR3 DNA sequence: TGTGCCAGCAGTGCCCCCGGGGACAGGGAGTCCTACGAGCAGTACGTC.

This clone was recorded a few times. The chain employs TRBV2 and TRBJ2-7; weak D call: TRBD2 (5 bases). The CDR3 is 14 amino acids. In germline, CDR1 is SNHLY, CDR2 FYNNEI. V dropped 1 base and J dropped 2 bases, with 9 bases sitting between them. Here the CDR3 reads CASSEGGAPYEQYV. Written as DNA, the CDR3 is TGTGCCAGCAGTGAAGGGGGAGCCCCCTACGAGCAGTACGTC.

This chain links TRBV15 with TRBJ1-1; no definite D call. The CDR3 spans 14 residues. Trimming took 0 bases from V and 4 from J, leaving 9 bases between them. Germline CDR1 is LNHNV and CDR2 is YYDKDF (reference sequence). The CDR3: CATSRDLQSTEAFF. CDR3 DNA sequence: TGTGCCACCAGCAGAGATCTTCAGTCCACTGAAGCTTTCTTT.

The V call is TRBV5-1, the J call TRBJ1-3; D is possibly TRBD1 (5 bases). Germline assignment: CDR1 SGHRS and CDR2 YFSETQ. V lost 3 bases and J 4 bases, leaving 14 bases between the germline ends. The CDR3 contains 15 residues. The CDR3 here is CASSSDTGTGNTIYF. The CDR3 nucleotides read TGCGCCAGCAGCTCCGACACAGGTACAGGAAACACCATATATTTT. Using reference TRBV5-1 and TRBJ1-3 for the parts outside the CDR3, the full variable domain is KAGVTQTPRYLIKTRGQQVTLSCSPISGHRSVSWYQQTPGQGLQFLFEYFSETQRNKGNFPGRFSGRQFSNSRSEMNVSTLELGDSALYLCASSSDTGTGNTIYFGEGSWLTVV.

The rearrangement uses TRBV7-6 and TRBJ1-4, with TRBD1 identical over 11 bases. Germline trimming cut 5 bases from V and 8 bases from J; bases unmatched to any gene: 4. This CDR3 comprises 14 residues. From germline, CDR1 is SGHVS and CDR2 FNYEAQ. CDR3 region: CASSKGQGVEKLFF. The CDR3 bases are TGTGCCAGCAGCAAGGGACAGGGGGTGGAAAAACTGTTTTTT.

The chain employs TRBV23-1 and TRBJ2-7; possible D gene TRBD2, 6 bases. Being an ORF, TRBV23-1 has a function that is uncertain. CDR3 length: 12 residues. The V gene lost 10 bases and the J gene lost 1 base, with 11 bases spanning the gap. The CDR3 reads CATLGGSYEQYV. Written as DNA, the CDR3 is TGCGCCACCCTCGGGGGTTCCTACGAGCAGTACGTC.

This clone turned up a few times. The chain couples TRBV14 to TRBJ2-3; 7 nucleotides line up with TRBD2. Trimming at V came to 0 bases and at J to 7 bases, leaving 10 bases not matched to a gene. The germline gives CDR1 SGHDN, CDR2 FVKESK. This CDR3 spans 16 amino acids. CDR3 DNA: TGTGCCAGCAGCCAAGATTTGACGGGGGGATATAATACGCAGTATTTT. It translates to CASSQDLTGGYNTQYF.

V and J are TRBV19 and TRBJ1-1; 8 positions agree with TRBD1. Trimming at V came to 10 bases and at J to 5 bases, leaving 12 bases not matched to a gene. Germline V lookup: CDR1 LNHDA, CDR2 SQIVND (reference sequence). This CDR3 spans 14 amino acids. The DNA for the CDR3 is TGTGCCACTACACCCCAGGGGGCTTGGACTGAAGCTTTCTTT. Protein: CATTPQGAWTEAFF.

This clone occurred a few times. This chain joins TRBV25-1 and TRBJ1-4; 8 bases line up with TRBD1. Germline V gene lookup returns CDR1 MGHDK and CDR2 SYGVNS. The ends lost 3 bases at V and 6 bases at J; junction bases unmatched: 0. The CDR3 consists of 13 residues. CDR3: CASSDRGHEKLFF. DNA for the CDR3: TGTGCCAGCAGTGACAGGGGGCATGAAAAACTGTTTTTT.

Remarks on this clone: This specimen includes other DNA sequences encoding the same CDR3. DNA of the CDR3: TGTGCCATCAGCGGACAGGGATTGAACACTGAAGCTTTCTTT. Protein: CAISGQGLNTEAFF. This chain joins TRBV10-3 and TRBJ1-1; 8 bases fit TRBD1. V shed 6 bases, J shed 0 bases, and the junction held 3 bases outside the gene matches. Germline-derived CDR1 and CDR2 are ENHRY and SYGVKD. There are 14 residues in the CDR3.

The chain combines TRBV7-8 with TRBJ1-1; weak D call: TRBD1 (5 bases). This CDR3 region has 13 residues. V shed 7 bases and J shed 3 bases, with 12 bases lying between them. Germline assignment: CDR1 SGHVS and CDR2 FQNEAQ. CDR3 coding DNA: TGTGCCAGCACCGTCGCAGGGTACACTGAAGCTTTCTTT. This sequence encodes CASTVAGYTEAFF.